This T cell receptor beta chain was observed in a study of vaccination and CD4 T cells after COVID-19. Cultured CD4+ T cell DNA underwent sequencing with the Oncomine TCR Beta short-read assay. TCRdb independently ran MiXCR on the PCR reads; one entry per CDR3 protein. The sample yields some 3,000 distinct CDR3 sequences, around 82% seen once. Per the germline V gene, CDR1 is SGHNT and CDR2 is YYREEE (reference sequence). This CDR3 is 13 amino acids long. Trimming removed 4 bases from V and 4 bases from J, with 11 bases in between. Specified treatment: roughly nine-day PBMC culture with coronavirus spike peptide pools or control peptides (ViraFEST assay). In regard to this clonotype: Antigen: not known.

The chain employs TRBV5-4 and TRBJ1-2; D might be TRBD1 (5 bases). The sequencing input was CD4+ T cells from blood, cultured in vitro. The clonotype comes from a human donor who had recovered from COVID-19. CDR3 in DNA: TGTGCCAGCAGCCTGGACAATAGCTATGGCTACACCTTC. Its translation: CASSLDNSYGYTF.